Following are 16 T cell receptor beta chains from one sample sequenced in a study of human T cells and chemical hapten exposure listed by TCRdb under 2021. The library was built by means of RACE. Sequencing instrument: NextSeq 500. The public reads were quality trimmed at Q25 with fastp and then assembled into clones with MiXCR by TCRdb, keeping productive beta chains. Merged by CDR3 protein, the rows form single entries marked with the most common genes and DNA. This sample gives roughly 250,000 distinct CDR3 sequences in total; about 9% of them show up just once. Together, the top ten hold 2% to 2.5% of the sample. What the time point label conveys for this sample: pre-sensitization, week 0. What this sample's treatment or condition label stands for: therapeutic diphenylcyclopropenone sensitization with weekly scalp DPC. The source was whole blood, collected in connection with sensitization to the hapten diphenylcyclopropenone (DPC). The receptors shown here come from a woman between 40 and 55 years old with alopecia areata. Some clones in this sample may be carry-over from other donors' samples.

This clonotype came up a few times. The chain links TRBV5-1 to TRBJ2-5; 10 bases fit TRBD2. Germline assignment: CDR1 SGHRS and CDR2 YFSETQ. This CDR3 region has 15 residues. Unmatched junction bases numbered 5, after V lost 1 base and J lost 5 bases. The CDR3 DNA is TGCGCCAGCAGCTTGAGCGGGAGGGCCCGGGAGACCCAGTACTTC. It yields the protein CASSLSGRARETQYF.

There are a few counts of this clonotype. The rearrangement uses TRBV20-1 and TRBJ2-7; maybe TRBD1 (5 bases). Germline assignment: CDR1 DFQATT and CDR2 SNEGSKA (reference sequence). V was trimmed by 1 base and J by 6 bases, leaving 16 bases between them. The CDR3 runs to 14 residues. The CDR3 DNA reads TGCAGTGCTAGAGTACCCGGACATAGCCCCGAGCAGTACTTC. Residues: CSARVPGHSPEQYF.

In its sample, this clonotype was seen a few times. The chain combines TRBV7-9 with TRBJ2-7; perhaps D is TRBD1 or TRBD2 (5 bases each). V shed 6 bases and J shed 1 base, with 10 bases lying between them. This CDR3 region has 13 residues. The germline CDR1 and CDR2 sequences are SEHNR and FQNEAQ (reference sequence). The CDR3 reads CASRGPISYEQYF. CDR3 sequence (DNA): TGTGCCAGCAGGGGACCGATATCCTACGAGCAGTACTTC.

This clonotype was observed a single time. This sequence joins TRBV5-4 and TRBJ2-7, with 9 positions matching TRBD2. The junction had 5 bases not matched to a gene; V was cut back by 4 bases and J by 3 bases. This CDR3 comprises 14 residues. Germline CDR1 SGHNT, CDR2 YYREEE (reference sequence). This CDR3 is CASSPLAGDYEQYF. The CDR3 nucleotides are TGTGCCAGCAGCCCCTTAGCGGGGGACTACGAGCAGTACTTC.

Note on this clonotype: An end of the junction does not agree with germline; a read error may underlie this. V is TRBV28 and J is TRBJ1-2, with D hard to call. The CDR3 length is 11 residues. Germline V gives CDR1 MDHEN, CDR2 SYDVKM. CDR3 sequence: CASSYNHGYTF. The CDR3 DNA is TGTGCCAGCAGTTATAACCATGGCTACACCTTC.

There are many counts of this clonotype. V usage is TRBV5-1 and J usage is TRBJ1-6; perhaps TRBD1 as D (6 bases). The CDR3 is 14 amino acids. V dropped 0 bases and J dropped 7 bases, with 8 bases sitting between them. Germline V gives CDR1 SGHRS, CDR2 YFSETQ. The CDR3 DNA reads TGCGCCAGCAGCTTGGAAGGGGGGAATTCACCCCTCCACTTT. Translating it yields CASSLEGGNSPLHF.

The chain links TRBV20-1 to TRBJ2-7; TRBD1 agrees at 10 bases. Germline lookup yields CDR1 DFQATT and CDR2 SNEGSKA (reference sequence). The length of the CDR3 is 14 residues. The trim removed 7 bases at V and 4 bases at J, leaving 10 bases unmatched. The CDR3 loop is CSVRRDRGRYEQYF. For the CDR3, the DNA is TGCAGTGTTCGCCGGGACAGGGGAAGGTACGAGCAGTACTTC.

This clonotype was recorded many times. The chain has TRBV27 and TRBJ2-5; D is ambiguous. Trimming took off 5 bases at V and 4 bases at J, with 14 bases between the two ends. This CDR3 region has 14 residues. Germline CDR1 and CDR2: MNHEY and SMNVEV (reference sequence). The CDR3 region has the DNA TGTGCCAGCAGTCGTTCGGCTAGAAGAGAGACCCAGTACTTC. Protein sequence: CASSRSARRETQYF.

The chain recombines TRBV19 with TRBJ2-5; D may correspond to TRBD1 or TRBD2 (7 bases each). The CDR3 runs 17 residues. Germline lookup yields CDR1 LNHDA and CDR2 SQIVND (reference sequence). V lost 1 base, J lost 3 bases, and 18 bases lay in between. The chain's CDR3 is CASSIGGGDRRKETQYF. CDR3 coding DNA: TGTGCCAGTAGTATAGGAGGGGGGGACAGACGAAAAGAGACCCAGTACTTC.

The chain has TRBV12-3 or TRBV12-4 and TRBJ1-2; D perhaps matches TRBD1 (5 bases). The CDR3 contains 13 residues. V was shortened by 2 bases and J by 4 bases, with 8 bases between the two germline ends. The CDR3 DNA follows: TGTGCCAGCAGTTTACGGGGGACCTATGGCTACACCTTC. This encodes CASSLRGTYGYTF.

This clonotype was found a few times. V usage is TRBV27 and J usage is TRBJ2-3, with 9 nucleotides matching TRBD2. The ends lost 6 bases at V and 6 bases at J; junction bases unmatched: 10. The CDR3 runs 15 residues. Germline V gives CDR1 MNHEY, CDR2 SMNVEV (reference sequence). CDR3 coding DNA: TGTGCCAGCAGCCCCCTAGCGGGGACCTCGGATACGCAGTATTTT. This encodes CASSPLAGTSDTQYF.

V and J are TRBV3-1 and TRBJ2-2, with 11 bases that match TRBD2. The germline gives CDR1 LGHDT, CDR2 YNNKEL (reference sequence). J lost 4 bases, V lost 1 base, and 5 bases had no gene match. The CDR3 is 17 amino acids. As DNA, the CDR3 is TGTGCCAGCAGCCAAGGTCTAGCGGGGGGAATCACCGGGGAGCTGTTTTTT. Protein sequence: CASSQGLAGGITGELFF.

In its sample, this clonotype was seen many times. J is TRBJ2-3 and V is TRBV10-3; no firm D call. The V gene lost 4 bases and the J gene lost 12 bases, with 11 bases spanning the gap. Germline values: CDR1 ENHRY, CDR2 SYGVKD. CDR3 length: 11 amino acids. CDR3 residues: CAISVGPIQYF. The DNA for the CDR3 is TGTGCCATCAGTGTCGGTCCAATACAGTATTTT.

J is TRBJ1-5 and V is TRBV4-2; no firm D call. V was cut by 4 bases and J by 0 bases, with 13 bases left in between. The germline CDR1 and CDR2 sequences are LGHNA and YNFKEQ. The CDR3 runs to 16 residues. CDR3 coding DNA: TGTGCCAGCAGCCCTAACCCTTCAACTAGCAATCAGCCCCAGCATTTT. It encodes CASSPNPSTSNQPQHF.

This clonotype appeared a few times. The chain carries TRBV5-1 and TRBJ2-5, with D possibly matching TRBD2 (6 bases). CDR1 SGHRS and CDR2 YFSETQ come from the germline V gene. CDR3 length: 15 amino acids. V lost 4 bases to trimming and J lost 5 bases, with 18 bases between them. The CDR3 loop is CASSRDLGSSETQYF. The DNA of the CDR3 is TGCGCCAGCAGCCGGGACCTCGGGAGTTCCGAGACCCAGTACTTC. The full variable domain, its missing parts supplied by reference TRBV5-1 and TRBJ2-5, is KAGVTQTPRYLIKTRGQQVTLSCSPISGHRSVSWYQQTPGQGLQFLFEYFSETQRNKGNFPGRFSGRQFSNSRSEMNVSTLELGDSALYLCASSRDLGSSETQYFGPGTRLLVL.

A few counts support this clonotype. The chain couples TRBV28 to TRBJ1-1; D call uncertain. The germline V gene has CDR1 MDHEN and CDR2 SYDVKM. V dropped 5 bases and J dropped 10 bases, with 20 bases sitting between them. The CDR3 totals 14 residues. The CDR3 DNA sequence: TGTGCCAGCAGTCTAACGATACCCTCATCCCTAGCTTTCTTT. Translated: CASSLTIPSSLAFF.